The 9 T cell receptor beta chains below were found in one sample sequenced in a study of blood T cells in healthy people across ages. Then a second PCR, running roughly 7 to 11 cycles, was carried out with a sample-barcoded 5' primer and a J-beta primer mix. One entry per CDR3 protein, called by TCRdb with MiXCR from the 5' RACE reads. Counted here are 1,500,000 or so distinct CDR3 sequences, 55% to 75% occurring once; the ten biggest clones make up under 8.5%. The sequenced material came from blood. These receptors originate from a man in his late teens or twenties in good health.

The J gene is TRBJ2-5, the V gene TRBV4-1, with D tentatively TRBD2 (5 bases). Trimming shortened V by 0 bases and J by 6 bases, and 14 bases separated the two germline ends. This CDR3 spans 15 amino acids. Germline-derived CDR1 and CDR2 are MGHRA and YSYEKL. The chain's CDR3 is CASSQEVMGVQTQYF. Written as DNA, the CDR3 is TGCGCCAGCAGCCAAGAGGTTATGGGAGTGCAGACCCAGTACTTC.

This clonotype was seen a single time. This chain joins TRBV6-5 and TRBJ2-5; TRBD2 agrees at 7 bases. The CDR3 extends over 15 amino acids. The germline V gene encodes CDR1 MNHEY and CDR2 SVGAGI. Trimming cost V 6 bases and J 4 bases; bases outside gene matches: 11. The DNA of the CDR3 is TGTGCCAGCAGGGGTGGGAGGGCCCCCGGAGAGACCCAGTACTTC. Translation: CASRGGRAPGETQYF.

This clonotype was seen a handful of times. The rearrangement uses TRBV6-6 and TRBJ1-2; no clear D gene. Trimming took off 8 bases at V and 0 bases at J, with 10 bases between the two ends. CDR1 is MNHNY, CDR2 SVGAGI, per germline (reference sequence). This CDR3 is 13 amino acids long. The CDR3 is CASLDVANYGYTF. In nucleotides, the CDR3 is TGTGCCAGCCTGGACGTAGCTAACTATGGCTACACCTTC.

The chain uses TRBV29-1 and TRBJ1-1; D remains unclear. The CDR3 covers 11 residues. V was clipped by 7 bases and J by 0 bases, with 6 bases between them. Germline V gene sequence: CDR1 SQVTM, CDR2 ANQGSEA. This CDR3 reads CSANMNTEAFF. CDR3 coding DNA: TGCAGCGCAAATATGAACACTGAAGCTTTCTTT.

The CDR3 spells CASSTGFNQPQHF. In DNA form, the CDR3 reads TGTGCCAGTAGTACCGGTTTTAATCAGCCCCAGCATTTT. V usage is TRBV19 and J usage is TRBJ1-5; D gene unclear. The V and J ends lost 4 bases and 4 bases respectively, with 8 bases between them. Germline V gene data show CDR1 as LNHDA and CDR2 as SQIVND (reference sequence). The length of the CDR3 is 13 residues.

This CDR3 reads CSFWRNNEQFF. The CDR3 nucleotides read TGCAGCTTTTGGAGAAACAATGAGCAGTTCTTC. The chain is built from TRBV29-1 and TRBJ2-1; unclear D gene. The CDR3 runs to 11 residues. The ends were cut back, 8 bases at V and 5 bases at J, with 10 bases in the middle. The germline gives CDR1 SQVTM, CDR2 ANQGSEA.

The chain joins TRBV7-2 to TRBJ2-5, with a tentative D call TRBD2 (6 bases). Matching the DNA end better, TRBJ2-7 makes the J call doubtful. CDR1 is SGHTA and CDR2 is FQGNSA in the germline V gene. This CDR3 has 13 residues. The CDR3 nucleotides are TGTGCCAGCAGCTTAGTCGGGAGAGACGAGCAGTACTTC. Translation: CASSLVGRDEQYF.

This clonotype was detected a few times. The rearrangement joins TRBV21-1 to TRBJ2-6; the table's D call, TRBD1, was not checked against the DNA. TRBV21-1 is a pseudogene. This CDR3 contains 19 residues. This chain's CDR3 is CASSSPPDRCPSGANVLTF. The CDR3 region has the DNA TGTGCCAGCAGCTCCCCCCCTGACAGGTGCCCGTCTGGGGCCAACGTCCTGACTTTC.

The table lists this clonotype with a count of one. At one boundary the junction diverges from the germline segment, which might be a read error. The V call is TRBV27, the J call TRBJ2-5, with unresolved D. Germline V gene lookup returns CDR1 MNHEY and CDR2 SMNVEV (reference sequence). The CDR3 is 13 residues long. CDR3 bases: TGTGCCAGCAGTCCCGTCACCCAAGAGTCCCAGTACTTC. This gives the protein CASSPVTQESQYF.